This T cell receptor (beta chain) came from a study of T-cell reconstitution after alpha-beta-depleted transplantation in children. The germline V gene encodes CDR1 SGHAT and CDR2 FQDESV (reference sequence). The ends lost 5 bases at V and 3 bases at J; junction bases unmatched: 6. This CDR3 contains 15 residues. TCRbeta library preparation incorporated unique molecular identifiers. TCRdb reprocessed the PCR reads with MiXCR, giving one entry per CDR3 protein. The profile covers over 85,000 distinct CDR3 sequences, with under 13% appearing a single time and roughly 8% taken by the ten largest. Many counts were recorded for this clonotype.

The TCR comes from a human donor who donated a stem cell graft to a child with acute lymphoblastic leukemia. Sequenced here: PBMCs from the stem cell graft donor, sampled from the stem cell graft. The chain couples TRBV11-1 to TRBJ1-5; 8 bases fit TRBD1. The CDR3 loop reads CASSPGTGDNQPQHF. CDR3 nucleotide sequence: TGTGCCAGCAGCCCGGGGACAGGCGACAATCAGCCCCAGCATTTT.